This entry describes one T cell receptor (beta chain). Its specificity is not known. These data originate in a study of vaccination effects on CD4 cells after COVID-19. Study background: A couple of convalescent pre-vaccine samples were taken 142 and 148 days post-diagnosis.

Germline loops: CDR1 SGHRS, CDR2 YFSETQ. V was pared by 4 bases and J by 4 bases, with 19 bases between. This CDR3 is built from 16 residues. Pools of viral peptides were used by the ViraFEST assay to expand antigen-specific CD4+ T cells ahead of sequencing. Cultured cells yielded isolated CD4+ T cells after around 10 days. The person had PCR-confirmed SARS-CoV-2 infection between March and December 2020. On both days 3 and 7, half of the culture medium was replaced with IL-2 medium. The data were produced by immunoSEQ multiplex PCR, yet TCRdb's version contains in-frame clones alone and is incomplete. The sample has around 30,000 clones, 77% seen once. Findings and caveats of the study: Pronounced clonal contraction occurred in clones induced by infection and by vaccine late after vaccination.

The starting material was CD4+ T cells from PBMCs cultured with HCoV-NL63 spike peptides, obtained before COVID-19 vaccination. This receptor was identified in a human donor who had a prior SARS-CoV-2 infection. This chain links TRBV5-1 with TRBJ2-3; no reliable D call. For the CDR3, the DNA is TGCGCCAGCAGCCCCGGGTTTTCGAATAGTGCAGATACGCAGTATTTT. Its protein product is CASSPGFSNSADTQYF.